The rows below give T cell receptor beta chains drawn from one sample of a study of response to subunit inactivated influenza vaccine. One entry per CDR3 protein, called by TCRdb with MiXCR from the RT-PCR reads. The sample carries 450,000 to 600,000 distinct CDR3 sequences, more than 7% recorded once. Material: PBMCs from blood, obtained about 23 months after vaccination. The receptor set was obtained from a man between 45 and 75 years old who received an inactivated influenza vaccine. The CDR3 runs from the conserved cysteine through the conserved F or W. The D gene is left open where the match is weak. For some rows the clone size is stated as once, few or many, or as a class when expanded; others skip it.

cdr3_aa: CASSFRDNYGYTF
cdr3_nt: TGTGCCAGCAGTTTCCGGGACAACTATGGCTACACCTTC
j_call: TRBJ1-2
cdr3_length: 13
d_call: -
v_call: TRBV12-3/TRBV12-4
clone_size: few

cdr3_aa: CASSPRTYSGANVLTF
cdr3_nt: TGTGCCAGCTCACCGAGGACTTACTCTGGGGCCAACGTCCTGACTTTC
j_call: TRBJ2-6
cdr3_length: 16
d_call: -
v_call: TRBV18
clone_size: few

cdr3_aa: CASSLSGRANEQYF
cdr3_nt: TGTGCCAGCAGCCTTAGCGGGAGGGCCAACGAGCAGTACTTC
j_call: TRBJ2-7
cdr3_length: 14
d_call: TRBD2
v_call: TRBV3-1
clone_size: few

cdr3_aa: CASSPPSAPQETQYF
cdr3_nt: TGTGCCAGCAGTCCCCCCTCCGCGCCTCAAGAGACCCAGTACTTC
j_call: TRBJ2-5
cdr3_length: 15
d_call: -
v_call: TRBV12-3/TRBV12-4
clone_size: few

cdr3_aa: CASSPEQGNTEAFF
cdr3_nt: TGTGCCAGCAGTCCAGAACAGGGGAACACTGAAGCTTTCTTT
j_call: TRBJ1-1
cdr3_length: 14
d_call: -
v_call: TRBV9
clone_size: many

cdr3_aa: CASSLDPGQGRTNGYTF
cdr3_nt: TGTGCCAGCAGCTTAGACCCGGGGCAGGGGAGGACTAATGGCTACACCTTC
j_call: TRBJ1-2
cdr3_length: 17
d_call: -
v_call: TRBV7-9
clone_size: few

cdr3_aa: CASSTTGVSSYEQYF
cdr3_nt: TGTGCCAGCTCAACAACAGGGGTGAGCTCCTACGAGCAGTACTTC
j_call: TRBJ2-7
cdr3_length: 15
d_call: TRBD1
v_call: TRBV18
clone_size: -

cdr3_aa: CSVEVAGVMNEQFF
cdr3_nt: TGCAGCGTTGAAGTAGCGGGAGTGATGAACGAGCAGTTCTTC
j_call: TRBJ2-1
cdr3_length: 14
d_call: TRBD2
v_call: TRBV29-1
clone_size: many

cdr3_aa: CASSQDDQPQFYNEQFF
cdr3_nt: TGCGCCAGCAGCCAAGATGACCAGCCTCAATTCTATAATGAGCAGTTCTTC
j_call: TRBJ2-1
cdr3_length: 17
d_call: -
v_call: TRBV4-3
clone_size: -

cdr3_aa: CSARAAGLYTNYGYTF
cdr3_nt: TGCAGTGCTAGAGCTGCAGGACTGTACACGAACTATGGCTACACCTTC
j_call: TRBJ1-2
cdr3_length: 16
d_call: -
v_call: TRBV20-1
clone_size: -

cdr3_aa: CSARDEGQGTYEQYF
cdr3_nt: TGCAGTGCTAGAGATGAGGGACAGGGGACCTACGAGCAGTACTTC
j_call: TRBJ2-7
cdr3_length: 15
d_call: TRBD1
v_call: TRBV20-1
clone_size: many

cdr3_aa: CASSLVSGRTSDTQYF
cdr3_nt: TGTGCCAGCAGCTTAGTTAGCGGGAGGACGTCGGATACGCAGTATTTT
j_call: TRBJ2-3
cdr3_length: 16
d_call: TRBD2
v_call: TRBV7-2
clone_size: -

cdr3_aa: CASSERILSYEQYF
cdr3_nt: TGTGCCAGCAGTGAGAGAATACTTTCCTACGAGCAGTACTTC
j_call: TRBJ2-7
cdr3_length: 14
d_call: -
v_call: TRBV2
clone_size: many

cdr3_aa: CASVGTENSPLHF
cdr3_nt: TGTGCCAGCGTCGGGACAGAAAATTCACCCCTCCACTTT
j_call: TRBJ1-6
cdr3_length: 13
d_call: TRBD1
v_call: TRBV28
clone_size: -

cdr3_aa: CASSLAPGHLTDTQYF
cdr3_nt: TGCGCCAGCAGCCTGGCACCGGGACACCTCACAGATACGCAGTATTTT
j_call: TRBJ2-3
cdr3_length: 16
d_call: -
v_call: TRBV4-3
clone_size: -

cdr3_aa: CASSSRVPSSGANVLTF
cdr3_nt: TGTGCCAGCAGTTCCAGGGTACCGAGCTCTGGGGCCAACGTCCTGACTTTC
j_call: TRBJ2-6
cdr3_length: 17
d_call: -
v_call: TRBV6-5
clone_size: -

cdr3_aa: CASSTSGRPTYEQYF
cdr3_nt: TGTGCCAGCAGCACTAGCGGGAGGCCGACCTACGAGCAGTACTTC
j_call: TRBJ2-7
cdr3_length: 15
d_call: TRBD2
v_call: TRBV12-3/TRBV12-4
clone_size: few

cdr3_aa: CASSGAYQETQYF
cdr3_nt: TGCGCCAGCAGCGGGGCTTATCAAGAGACCCAGTACTTC
j_call: TRBJ2-5
cdr3_length: 13
d_call: -
v_call: TRBV5-1
clone_size: -

cdr3_aa: CATSDSTGATEAFF
cdr3_nt: TGTGCCACCAGTGATTCGACAGGGGCCACTGAAGCTTTCTTT
j_call: TRBJ1-1
cdr3_length: 14
d_call: TRBD1
v_call: TRBV24-1
clone_size: -

cdr3_aa: CASSQGTGGKYGYTF
cdr3_nt: TGTGCCAGCAGCCAAGGGACAGGGGGTAAATATGGCTACACCTTC
j_call: TRBJ1-2
cdr3_length: 15
d_call: TRBD1
v_call: TRBV4-2
clone_size: few

cdr3_aa: CASSEFTGAEFEAFF
cdr3_nt: TGCGCCAGCAGTGAATTTACAGGGGCCGAATTTGAAGCTTTCTTT
j_call: TRBJ1-1
cdr3_length: 15
d_call: TRBD1
v_call: TRBV10-1
clone_size: -

cdr3_aa: CASGIAGEETQYF
cdr3_nt: TGTGCCAGCGGCATAGCGGGGGAGGAGACCCAGTACTTC
j_call: TRBJ2-5
cdr3_length: 13
d_call: TRBD2
v_call: TRBV12-3/TRBV12-4
clone_size: once

cdr3_aa: CSVEEPRGGQETQYF
cdr3_nt: TGCAGCGTTGAAGAGCCAAGGGGAGGTCAAGAGACCCAGTACTTC
j_call: TRBJ2-5
cdr3_length: 15
d_call: -
v_call: TRBV29-1
clone_size: -

cdr3_aa: CASSRGTPSYEQYF
cdr3_nt: TGTGCCAGCAGCCGCGGGACACCCTCCTACGAGCAGTACTTC
j_call: TRBJ2-7
cdr3_length: 14
d_call: -
v_call: TRBV3-1
clone_size: many

cdr3_aa: CSASPGAVGNTIYF
cdr3_nt: TGCAGTGCTAGTCCAGGGGCGGTTGGAAACACCATATATTTT
j_call: TRBJ1-3
cdr3_length: 14
d_call: -
v_call: TRBV20-1
clone_size: -

cdr3_aa: CASSQYGTGAYEQYF
cdr3_nt: TGCGCCAGCAGCCAGTACGGGACAGGGGCCTACGAGCAGTACTTC
j_call: TRBJ2-7
cdr3_length: 15
d_call: TRBD1
v_call: TRBV4-3
clone_size: -

cdr3_aa: CSARKGTSGNEQFF
cdr3_nt: TGCAGTGCTAGGAAAGGGACTAGCGGGAATGAGCAGTTCTTC
j_call: TRBJ2-1
cdr3_length: 14
d_call: TRBD2
v_call: TRBV20-1
clone_size: many

cdr3_aa: CASRADSNYGYTF
cdr3_nt: TGCGCCAGCAGGGCGGACAGCAACTATGGCTACACCTTC
j_call: TRBJ1-2
cdr3_length: 13
d_call: -
v_call: TRBV4-1
clone_size: few

cdr3_aa: CSARDPSAGGYEQYF
cdr3_nt: TGCAGTGCTAGAGATCCTTCAGCGGGGGGATACGAGCAGTACTTC
j_call: TRBJ2-7
cdr3_length: 15
d_call: TRBD2
v_call: TRBV20-1
clone_size: few

cdr3_aa: CASSPDRAGGELFF
cdr3_nt: TGTGCCAGCTCACCGGACAGGGCAGGCGGGGAGCTGTTTTTT
j_call: TRBJ2-2
cdr3_length: 14
d_call: TRBD1
v_call: TRBV18
clone_size: few

cdr3_aa: CASSYDSGGAHNEQFF
cdr3_nt: TGCGCCAGCAGCTACGATAGCGGGGGGGCCCACAATGAGCAGTTCTTC
j_call: TRBJ2-1
cdr3_length: 16
d_call: TRBD2
v_call: TRBV5-1
clone_size: -

cdr3_aa: CASSPQGLAKTDTQYF
cdr3_nt: TGTGCCAGCAGTCCTCAGGGACTAGCGAAGACAGATACGCAGTATTTT
j_call: TRBJ2-3
cdr3_length: 16
d_call: TRBD2
v_call: TRBV2
clone_size: few

cdr3_aa: CSVATGTVNTEAFF
cdr3_nt: TGCAGCGTTGCCACCGGGACGGTGAACACTGAAGCTTTCTTT
j_call: TRBJ1-1
cdr3_length: 14
d_call: -
v_call: TRBV29-1
clone_size: many

cdr3_aa: CASSLIGGTGELFF
cdr3_nt: TGTGCCAGCAGTTTAATAGGGGGGACCGGGGAGCTGTTTTTT
j_call: TRBJ2-2
cdr3_length: 14
d_call: -
v_call: TRBV27
clone_size: -

cdr3_aa: CASSQVSQDQPQHF
cdr3_nt: TGTGCCAGCAGCCAAGTCTCCCAGGATCAGCCCCAGCATTTT
j_call: TRBJ1-5
cdr3_length: 14
d_call: -
v_call: TRBV3-1
clone_size: many

cdr3_aa: CASSPMGRPQETQYF
cdr3_nt: TGTGCCAGCAGCCCCATGGGGCGGCCTCAGGAGACCCAGTACTTC
j_call: TRBJ2-5
cdr3_length: 15
d_call: -
v_call: TRBV6-1
clone_size: many

cdr3_aa: CASSQGGNSDGYTF
cdr3_nt: TGTGCCAGCAGCCAAGGTGGTAATAGCGATGGCTACACCTTC
j_call: TRBJ1-2
cdr3_length: 14
d_call: -
v_call: TRBV4-2
clone_size: few

cdr3_aa: CASSQGGGRGGDTQYF
cdr3_nt: TGCGCCAGCAGCCAAGGCGGAGGACGGGGGGGAGATACGCAGTATTTT
j_call: TRBJ2-3
cdr3_length: 16
d_call: TRBD2
v_call: TRBV4-3
clone_size: -

cdr3_aa: CASSPDRDEQYF
cdr3_nt: TGCGCCAGCAGCCCGGACAGGGACGAGCAGTACTTC
j_call: TRBJ2-7
cdr3_length: 12
d_call: TRBD1
v_call: TRBV5-1
clone_size: many

cdr3_aa: CASSPVPGDTYEQYF
cdr3_nt: TGTGCCAGCTCACCCGTTCCTGGGGACACCTACGAGCAGTACTTC
j_call: TRBJ2-7
cdr3_length: 15
d_call: -
v_call: TRBV18
clone_size: many

cdr3_aa: CSARTRQNTGELFF
cdr3_nt: TGCAGTGCTAGGACTCGACAGAACACCGGGGAGCTGTTTTTT
j_call: TRBJ2-2
cdr3_length: 14
d_call: -
v_call: TRBV20-1
clone_size: few

cdr3_aa: CASSRHRTSGAATYNEQFF
cdr3_nt: TGTGCCAGCAGTCGCCACAGGACTAGCGGGGCCGCAACCTACAATGAGCAGTTCTTC
j_call: TRBJ2-1
cdr3_length: 19
d_call: TRBD2
v_call: TRBV27
clone_size: few

cdr3_aa: CATSDRTSIEQFF
cdr3_nt: TGTGCCACCAGTGATCGGACTAGTATTGAGCAGTTCTTC
j_call: TRBJ2-1
cdr3_length: 13
d_call: TRBD2
v_call: TRBV24-1
clone_size: -

cdr3_aa: CASSLLAGGLYF
cdr3_nt: TGTGCCAGCAGTTTGCTAGCGGGGGGGCTATACTTC
j_call: TRBJ2-4
cdr3_length: 12
d_call: TRBD2
v_call: TRBV12-3/TRBV12-4
clone_size: -

cdr3_aa: CASSPPDRGETQYF
cdr3_nt: TGTGCCAGCAGCCCCCCTGACAGGGGGGAGACCCAGTACTTC
j_call: TRBJ2-5
cdr3_length: 14
d_call: TRBD1
v_call: TRBV7-2
clone_size: -

cdr3_aa: CASSYSSLGSYEQYF
cdr3_nt: TGTGCCAGCAGTTACTCGAGCCTGGGGAGCTACGAGCAGTACTTC
j_call: TRBJ2-7
cdr3_length: 15
d_call: -
v_call: TRBV6-5
clone_size: many

cdr3_aa: CAQGGNYETQYF
cdr3_nt: TGTGCCCAGGGTGGGAATTACGAGACCCAGTACTTC
j_call: TRBJ2-5
cdr3_length: 12
d_call: -
v_call: TRBV30
clone_size: -

cdr3_aa: CASSLLQMNTGELFF
cdr3_nt: TGTGCCAGCAGCTTATTACAGATGAACACCGGGGAGCTGTTTTTT
j_call: TRBJ2-2
cdr3_length: 15
d_call: -
v_call: TRBV7-8
clone_size: many

cdr3_aa: CATSGTSYEQYF
cdr3_nt: TGTGCCACCAGTGGAACGTCCTACGAGCAGTACTTC
j_call: TRBJ2-7
cdr3_length: 12
d_call: -
v_call: TRBV24-1
clone_size: many

cdr3_aa: CASSRGGGSAYNEQFF
cdr3_nt: TGTGCCAGCAGTCGGGGCGGCGGGTCGGCCTACAATGAGCAGTTCTTC
j_call: TRBJ2-1
cdr3_length: 16
d_call: -
v_call: TRBV12-3/TRBV12-4
clone_size: many

cdr3_aa: CASSLIGGSHTGELFF
cdr3_nt: TGTGCCAGCAGCTTAATAGGCGGGAGCCACACCGGGGAGCTGTTTTTT
j_call: TRBJ2-2
cdr3_length: 16
d_call: TRBD2
v_call: TRBV7-3
clone_size: -

cdr3_aa: CASSSGQGWGSEAFF
cdr3_nt: TGTGCCAGCAGCTCCGGACAGGGGTGGGGTTCTGAAGCTTTCTTT
j_call: TRBJ1-1
cdr3_length: 15
d_call: TRBD1
v_call: TRBV7-2
clone_size: few

cdr3_aa: CASSYLGGRTNEQFF
cdr3_nt: TGTGCCAGCAGTTACTTGGGCGGGAGGACCAATGAGCAGTTCTTC
j_call: TRBJ2-1
cdr3_length: 15
d_call: TRBD2
v_call: TRBV6-5
clone_size: many